This TCR beta chain was observed in a study of response to subunit inactivated influenza vaccine. General study points: It was the authors' suggestion that each seasonal influenza vaccination recruits few new T cells.

TCRdb fed the RT-PCR reads into MiXCR, producing one record per CDR3 protein. The sample holds fewer than 750,000 distinct CDR3 sequences, 13% to 15% seen once. Notes on this clonotype: The antigen remains undetermined.

After removal of 6 bases from V and 5 bases from J, the junction contained 16 bases not matched to a gene. From germline, CDR1 is LGHDT and CDR2 YNNKEL (reference sequence). The CDR3 extends over 16 amino acids. This receptor was identified in a man aged 50-59 years who received an inactivated influenza vaccine. The source material was PBMCs from blood, sampled about 13 days after vaccination. The chain recombines TRBV3-1 with TRBJ2-7, with 7 bases that match TRBD2. CDR3 coding DNA: TGTGCCAGCAGACCAAGGGGAGGGCGAAATCTGGACGAGCAGTACTTC. This encodes CASRPRGGRNLDEQYF.